A selection of T cell receptor beta chains follows, all from one sample in a study of response to subunit inactivated influenza vaccine. MiXCR was run by TCRdb on the RT-PCR reads, yielding one entry per CDR3 protein. The sample consists of over 750,000 distinct CDR3 sequences, 20% to 25% of them appearing once. The sample consisted of PBMCs from blood, taken around 5 days after vaccination. The receptor source for this set is a man aged 50 to 59 who received an inactivated influenza vaccine. CDR3s include the opening cysteine and the closing phenylalanine or tryptophan. The D gene is left open where the match is weak. Rows may omit the clone size; those that give it use once, few, many or a size class.

TRBJ2-3	-	TRBV10-3	TRBD2	CAISRGGSNTQYF	TGTGCCATCAGCCGGGGGGGCTCGAATACGCAGTATTTT
TRBJ2-5	-	TRBV29-1	TRBD2	CSVEIQRGAPETQYF	TGCAGCGTTGAGATTCAGCGGGGGGCCCCAGAGACCCAGTACTTC
TRBJ2-1	few	TRBV11-1	-	CASSLESEYEQFF	TGTGCCAGCAGCTTAGAGTCTGAGTATGAGCAGTTCTTC
TRBJ2-5	-	TRBV11-2	-	CASSFGVAEETQYF	TGTGCCAGCAGCTTTGGTGTCGCGGAAGAGACCCAGTACTTC
TRBJ2-7	few	TRBV21-1	-	CASSEDRGLPSYEQYF	TGTGCCAGCAGCGAAGACAGGGGGTTACCTTCCTACGAGCAGTACTTC
TRBJ2-1	few	TRBV20-1	-	CSARGQGIYNEQFF	TGCAGTGCTAGGGGGCAGGGGATTTACAATGAGCAGTTCTTC
TRBJ2-1	-	TRBV3-1	TRBD1	CASSQGTGPLDEQFF	TGTGCCAGCAGCCAAGGGACAGGACCTTTAGATGAGCAGTTCTTC
TRBJ2-7	few	TRBV14	TRBD1	CASGGQGVNEQYF	TGTGCCAGCGGGGGACAGGGTGTTAACGAGCAGTACTTC
TRBJ1-1	few	TRBV10-3	-	CAISEALYTEAFF	TGTGCCATCAGTGAGGCCCTCTACACTGAAGCTTTCTTT
TRBJ2-5	many	TRBV12-3/TRBV12-4	-	CASTNRPGGTQYF	TGTGCCAGCACCAATCGACCAGGCGGGACCCAGTACTTC
TRBJ2-2	-	TRBV12-3/TRBV12-4	TRBD2	CASSPTASGSFTGELFF	TGTGCCAGCAGTCCGACGGCTAGCGGGAGTTTCACCGGGGAGCTGTTTTTT
TRBJ1-5	many	TRBV20-1	-	CSAREGPRQPQHF	TGCAGTGCTAGGGAGGGCCCGAGGCAGCCCCAGCATTTT
TRBJ1-5	-	TRBV7-2	-	CASSLGSGFSNQPQHF	TGTGCCAGCAGCTTAGGCTCCGGATTTAGCAATCAGCCCCAGCATTTT
TRBJ1-2	many	TRBV15	-	CATSRDLGSYGYTF	TGTGCCACCAGCAGAGATCTGGGCAGCTATGGCTACACCTTC
TRBJ1-1	few	TRBV5-6	TRBD1	CASSFNRGKTEAFF	TGTGCCAGCAGCTTTAACAGGGGGAAGACTGAAGCTTTCTTT
TRBJ2-1	-	TRBV11-3	TRBD2	CASSAASGGEQFF	TGTGCCAGCAGCGCCGCTAGCGGAGGTGAGCAGTTCTTC
TRBJ2-1	many	TRBV6-5	-	CASSYGGTYNEQFF	TGTGCCAGCAGTTACGGGGGAACTTACAATGAGCAGTTCTTC
TRBJ2-2	few	TRBV25-1	-	CASSFGYDTGELFF	TGTGCCAGCAGTTTTGGCTACGACACCGGGGAGCTGTTTTTT
TRBJ1-2	-	TRBV18	-	CASSPASGYTF	TGTGCCAGCTCCCCTGCTAGTGGCTACACCTTC
TRBJ2-1	-	TRBV7-9	TRBD1	CASSLGPTGVNEQFF	TGTGCCAGCAGCTTAGGACCCACAGGGGTCAATGAGCAGTTCTTC
TRBJ2-3	many	TRBV28	-	CASSLFTDTQYF	TGTGCCAGCAGTTTATTCACAGATACGCAGTATTTT
TRBJ2-7	few	TRBV10-3	-	CAISEETILVEQYF	TGTGCCATCAGTGAAGAGACTATTCTGGTCGAGCAGTACTTC
TRBJ2-7	many	TRBV12-3/TRBV12-4	-	CASSSGTLSYEQYF	TGTGCCAGCAGTTCCGGGACACTTAGCTACGAGCAGTACTTC
TRBJ1-1	few	TRBV28	TRBD1	CASRTTGRRGAFF	TGTGCCAGCAGAACGACAGGGAGGAGAGGAGCTTTCTTT
TRBJ2-1	-	TRBV5-1	-	CASSLEWGAGYNEQFF	TGCGCCAGCAGCTTGGAATGGGGGGCGGGTTACAATGAGCAGTTCTTC
TRBJ2-1	-	TRBV12-3/TRBV12-4	TRBD2	CASSNSGGILNEQLF	TGTGCCAGCAGTAATAGCGGGGGAATTCTTAATGAGCAGCTCTTC
TRBJ2-5	-	TRBV5-1	TRBD1	CASSQFTGGQETQYF	TGCGCCAGCAGCCAATTTACAGGGGGCCAAGAGACCCAGTACTTC
TRBJ2-2	-	TRBV5-6	-	CASSPPGGRSTGELFF	TGTGCCAGCAGCCCCCCAGGAGGGCGTAGCACCGGGGAGCTGTTTTTT
TRBJ1-1	few	TRBV5-1	-	CASSSDRDMNTEAFF	TGCGCCAGCAGCTCAGACAGAGACATGAACACTGAAGCTTTCTTT
TRBJ2-2	few	TRBV10-3	TRBD2	CAIRTGTSVSGELFF	TGTGCCATCAGAACCGGGACTAGCGTCTCAGGGGAGCTGTTTTTT
TRBJ2-5	many	TRBV7-9	-	CASSSSGGGETQYF	TGTGCCAGCAGCTCCAGTGGGGGCGGAGAGACCCAGTACTTC
TRBJ1-2	-	TRBV6-2/TRBV6-3	-	CASGRLGTNYGYTF	TGTGCCAGCGGTCGATTGGGAACTAACTATGGCTACACCTTC
TRBJ2-7	few	TRBV20-1	TRBD1	CSGWDRVRQYF	TGCAGTGGCTGGGACAGGGTGCGGCAGTACTTC
TRBJ2-7	-	TRBV6-6	-	CASSYAANYEQYF	TGTGCCAGCAGTTACGCGGCGAACTACGAGCAGTACTTC
TRBJ2-2	many	TRBV12-3/TRBV12-4	TRBD1	CASTPSGTGVGELFF	TGTGCCAGCACCCCATCCGGGACAGGGGTCGGGGAGCTGTTTTTT